Included here is one T cell receptor (beta chain) sequence, with context. Its antigen remains unknown. The sample comes from a study of OX40 agonist ivuxolimab in advanced cancers. Study-wide context: Dose-escalation patients' cancers were hepatocellular carcinoma, melanoma, renal cell or head and neck cancer.

The CDR3 runs to 12 residues. Looked up from germline, CDR1 is WNHNN and CDR2 is SYGVQD (reference sequence). V lost 6 bases, J lost 7 bases, and 10 bases lay in between. TCRdb keeps only in-frame clones here, not all; method: immunoSEQ multiplex PCR. This table holds tens of thousands of clones, 65% to 85% found once. General study results and limits: Normalized expansion of T-cell clones was also low for some nonresponders. Compared with others, partial responders at 0.1-3.0 mg/kg displayed clonal expansion among the lowest.

This TCR came from an adult with an advanced solid tumor such as melanoma, head and neck, liver or kidney cancer. The specimen comprised CD4+ or CD8+ T cells sorted from blood, sampled in a trial of the OX40 agonist ivuxolimab. The rearrangement links TRBV10-1 to TRBJ1-5; tentative D call: TRBD1 (5 bases). CDR3 DNA sequence: TGCGCCAGCAGGAGGGGCGGACAGCCCCAGCATTTT. Its protein is CASRRGGQPQHF.